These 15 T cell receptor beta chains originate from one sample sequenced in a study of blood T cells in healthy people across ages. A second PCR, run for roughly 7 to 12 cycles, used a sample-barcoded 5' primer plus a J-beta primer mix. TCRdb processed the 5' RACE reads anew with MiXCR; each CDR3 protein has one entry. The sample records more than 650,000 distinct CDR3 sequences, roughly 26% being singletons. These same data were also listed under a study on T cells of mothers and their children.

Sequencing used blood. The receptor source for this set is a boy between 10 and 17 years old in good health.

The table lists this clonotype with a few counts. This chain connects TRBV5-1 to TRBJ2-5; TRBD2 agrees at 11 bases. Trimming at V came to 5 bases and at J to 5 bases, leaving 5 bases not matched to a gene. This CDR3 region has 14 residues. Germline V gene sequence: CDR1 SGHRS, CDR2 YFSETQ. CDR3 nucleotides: TGCGCCAGCAGTAGCGGGGGGGCGGACGAGACCCAGTACTTC. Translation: CASSSGGADETQYF.

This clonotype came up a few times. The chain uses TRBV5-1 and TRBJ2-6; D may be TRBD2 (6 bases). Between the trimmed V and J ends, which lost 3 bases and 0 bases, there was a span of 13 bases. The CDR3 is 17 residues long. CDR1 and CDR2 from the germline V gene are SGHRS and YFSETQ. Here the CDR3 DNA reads TGCGCCAGCAGCTCCGGAGGGCTTAGCTCTGGGGCCAACGTCCTGACTTTC. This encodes CASSSGGLSSGANVLTF.

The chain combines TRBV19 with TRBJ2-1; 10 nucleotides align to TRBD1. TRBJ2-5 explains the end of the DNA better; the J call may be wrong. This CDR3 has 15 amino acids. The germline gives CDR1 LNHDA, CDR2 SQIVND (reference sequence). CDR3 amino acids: CASSIRDRGGETQYF. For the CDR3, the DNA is TGTGCCAGTAGTATCCGGGACAGGGGAGGTGAGACCCAGTACTTC.

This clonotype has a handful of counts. The DNA for the CDR3 is TGTGCCAGCAGCCACGGGATCCCCTACGGCTACACCTTC. Translating gives CASSHGIPYGYTF. The V and J genes are TRBV13 and TRBJ1-2; D is unresolved. V lost 5 bases and J 8 bases, leaving 15 bases between the germline ends. The germline V gene has CDR1 PRHDT and CDR2 FYEKMQ (reference sequence). CDR3 length: 13 amino acids.

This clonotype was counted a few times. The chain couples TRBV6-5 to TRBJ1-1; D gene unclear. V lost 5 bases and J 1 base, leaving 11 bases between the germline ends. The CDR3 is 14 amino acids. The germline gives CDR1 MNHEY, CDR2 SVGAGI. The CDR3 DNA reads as TGTGCCAGCAGTACGGACCATAAGAACACTGAAGCTTTCTTT. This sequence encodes CASSTDHKNTEAFF.

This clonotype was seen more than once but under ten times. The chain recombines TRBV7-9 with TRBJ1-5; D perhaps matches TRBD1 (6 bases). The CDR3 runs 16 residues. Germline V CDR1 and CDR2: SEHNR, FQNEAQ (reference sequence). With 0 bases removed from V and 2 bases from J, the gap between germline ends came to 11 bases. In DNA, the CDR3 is TGTGCCAGCAGCTTAGCGTTGGGGGCAGGCAATCAGCCCCAGCATTTT. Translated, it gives CASSLALGAGNQPQHF.

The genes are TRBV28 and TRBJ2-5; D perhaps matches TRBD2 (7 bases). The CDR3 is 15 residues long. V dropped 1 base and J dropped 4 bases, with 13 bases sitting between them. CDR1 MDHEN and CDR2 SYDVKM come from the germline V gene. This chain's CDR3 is CASSLFGGLVETQYF. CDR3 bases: TGTGCCAGCAGTTTATTCGGGGGGCTTGTAGAGACCCAGTACTTC.

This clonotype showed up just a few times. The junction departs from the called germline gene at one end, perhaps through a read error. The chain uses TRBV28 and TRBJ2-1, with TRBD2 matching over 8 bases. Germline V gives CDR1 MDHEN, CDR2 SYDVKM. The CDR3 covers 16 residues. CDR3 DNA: TGTGCCAGCAGTCTATGGGGACTAGGGGAGTACAATGAGCAGTTCTTC. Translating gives CASSLWGLGEYNEQFF.

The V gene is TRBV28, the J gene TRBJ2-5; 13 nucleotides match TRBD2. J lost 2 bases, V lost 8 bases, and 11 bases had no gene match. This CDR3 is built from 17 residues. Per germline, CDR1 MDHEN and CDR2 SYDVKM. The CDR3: CASEIPGTSGKQETQYF. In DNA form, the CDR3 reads TGTGCCAGCGAAATTCCCGGGACTAGCGGGAAGCAAGAGACCCAGTACTTC.

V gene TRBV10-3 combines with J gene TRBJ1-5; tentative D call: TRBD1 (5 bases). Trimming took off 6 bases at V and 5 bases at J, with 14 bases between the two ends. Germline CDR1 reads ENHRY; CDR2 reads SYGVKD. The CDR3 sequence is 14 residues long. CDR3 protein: CAISQQGGDQPQHF. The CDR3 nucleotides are TGTGCCATCAGCCAGCAGGGCGGAGATCAGCCCCAGCATTTT.

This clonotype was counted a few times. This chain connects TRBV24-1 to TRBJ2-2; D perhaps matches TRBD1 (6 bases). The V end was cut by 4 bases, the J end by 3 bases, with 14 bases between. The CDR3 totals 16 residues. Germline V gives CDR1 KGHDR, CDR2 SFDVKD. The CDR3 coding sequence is TGTGCCACCAGTGACAAACAGGGAAGTTACACCGGGGAGCTGTTTTTT. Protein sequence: CATSDKQGSYTGELFF.

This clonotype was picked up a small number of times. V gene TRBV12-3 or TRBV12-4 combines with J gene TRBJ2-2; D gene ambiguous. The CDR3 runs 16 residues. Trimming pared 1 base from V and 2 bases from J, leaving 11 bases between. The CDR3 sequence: CASSLGRQRNTGELFF. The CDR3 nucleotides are TGTGCCAGCAGTTTAGGGCGGCAGAGAAACACCGGGGAGCTGTTTTTT.

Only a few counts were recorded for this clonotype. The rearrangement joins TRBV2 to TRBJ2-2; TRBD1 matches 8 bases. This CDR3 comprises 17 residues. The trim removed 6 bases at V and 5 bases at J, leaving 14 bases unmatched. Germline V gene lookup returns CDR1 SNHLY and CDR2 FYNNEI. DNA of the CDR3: TGTGCCAGCAGCGATCGGACAGGGAGGTTTCGGACCGGGGAGCTGTTTTTT. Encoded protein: CASSDRTGRFRTGELFF.

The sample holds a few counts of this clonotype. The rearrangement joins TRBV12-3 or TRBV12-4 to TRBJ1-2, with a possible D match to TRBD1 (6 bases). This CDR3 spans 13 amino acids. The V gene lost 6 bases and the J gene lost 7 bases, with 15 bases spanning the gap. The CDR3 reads CASSPTGPTGYTF. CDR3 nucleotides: TGTGCCAGCAGCCCGACAGGACCTACTGGCTACACCTTC.

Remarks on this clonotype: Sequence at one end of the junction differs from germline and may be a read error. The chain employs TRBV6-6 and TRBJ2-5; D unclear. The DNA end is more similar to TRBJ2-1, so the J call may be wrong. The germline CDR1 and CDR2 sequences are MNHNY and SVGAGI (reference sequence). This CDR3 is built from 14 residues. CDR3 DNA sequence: TGTGCCAGCAGTTACACACGGGCCTATAATGAGCAGTTCTTC. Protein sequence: CASSYTRAYNEQFF.